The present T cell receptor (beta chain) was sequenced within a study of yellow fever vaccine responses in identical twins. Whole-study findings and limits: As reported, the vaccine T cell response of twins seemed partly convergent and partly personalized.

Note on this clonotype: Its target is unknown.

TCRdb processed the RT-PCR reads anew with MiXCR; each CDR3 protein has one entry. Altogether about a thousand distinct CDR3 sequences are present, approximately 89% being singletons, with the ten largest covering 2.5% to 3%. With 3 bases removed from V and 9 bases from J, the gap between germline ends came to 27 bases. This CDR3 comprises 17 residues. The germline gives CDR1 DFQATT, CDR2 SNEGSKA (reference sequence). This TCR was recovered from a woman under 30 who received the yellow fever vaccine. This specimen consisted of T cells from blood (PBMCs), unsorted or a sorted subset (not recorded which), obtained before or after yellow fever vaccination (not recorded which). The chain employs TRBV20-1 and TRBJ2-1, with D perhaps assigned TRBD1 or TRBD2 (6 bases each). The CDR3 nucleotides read TGCAGTGCTAGCCCACCGGGGGCAGCTTACCAAGCTGGTGAGCAGTTCTTC. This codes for CSASPPGAAYQAGEQFF.